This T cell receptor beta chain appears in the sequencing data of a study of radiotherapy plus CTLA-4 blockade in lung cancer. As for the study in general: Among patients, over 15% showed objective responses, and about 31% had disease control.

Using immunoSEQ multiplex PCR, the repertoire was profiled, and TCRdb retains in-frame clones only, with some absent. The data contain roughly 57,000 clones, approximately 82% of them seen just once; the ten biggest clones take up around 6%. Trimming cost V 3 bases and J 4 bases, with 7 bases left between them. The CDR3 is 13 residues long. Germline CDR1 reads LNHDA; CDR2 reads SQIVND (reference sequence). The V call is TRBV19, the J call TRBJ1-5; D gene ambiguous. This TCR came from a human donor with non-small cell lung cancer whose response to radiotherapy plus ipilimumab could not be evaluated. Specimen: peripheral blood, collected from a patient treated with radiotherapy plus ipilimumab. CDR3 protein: CASSIPGNQPQHF. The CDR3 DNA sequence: TGTGCCAGTAGTATCCCGGGGAATCAGCCCCAGCATTTT.